These T cell receptor beta chains were read from a single sample in a study of CD8 T cells in ankylosing spondylitis. TCRdb called the 5' RACE reads again in MiXCR, with one record for every CDR3 protein. The data hold around 490,000 distinct CDR3 sequences, with about 5% observed a single time. The source material was blood, either unsorted or a sorted T cell fraction (not recorded which). These receptors were taken from a male donor with ankylosing spondylitis. CDR3s include the opening cysteine and the closing phenylalanine or tryptophan. The order of the fields is CDR3 DNA, CDR3 protein, clone size, D gene, J gene, V gene. D genes are given only for firm matches. Clone size is stated in some rows and not others, as once, few, many or a class when expanded.

DNA: TGTGCCAGCAGCGTAGTTAGCGGGACTAACACCGGGGAGCTGTTTTTT
CDR3: CASSVVSGTNTGELFF
size: many
D: TRBD2
J: TRBJ2-2
V: TRBV9

DNA: TGCAGCGTTAGGGCGAACTACGAGCAGTACTTC
CDR3: CSVRANYEQYF
size: many
D: NA
J: TRBJ2-7
V: TRBV29-1

DNA: TGTGCCACCAGTGATTTCTTGACAGGTGCCACCACAGATACGCAGTATTTT
CDR3: CATSDFLTGATTDTQYF
size: many
D: NA
J: TRBJ2-3
V: TRBV24-1

DNA: TGTGCCAGCAGCCCTTCCGGGACGGTGTACCAAGAGACCCAGTACTTC
CDR3: CASSPSGTVYQETQYF
size: many
D: NA
J: TRBJ2-5
V: TRBV7-9

DNA: TGCAGTGCTTTCTCGACAGGGGGATCAAGCACAGATACGCAGTATTTT
CDR3: CSAFSTGGSSTDTQYF
size: many
D: TRBD1
J: TRBJ2-3
V: TRBV20-1

DNA: TGTGCCAGCAGCAGATCAGGGGGCATCCGCTCCGCAGATACGCAGTATTTT
CDR3: CASSRSGGIRSADTQYF
size: NA
D: TRBD1
J: TRBJ2-3
V: TRBV5-5

DNA: TGTGCCATCAGGGGACAGGGTTCTAACTATGGCTACACCTTC
CDR3: CAIRGQGSNYGYTF
size: many
D: TRBD1
J: TRBJ1-2
V: TRBV10-3

DNA: TGTGCCAGCAGCTTCGGTCCCCTAAGCAATCAGCCCCAGCATTTT
CDR3: CASSFGPLSNQPQHF
size: many
D: NA
J: TRBJ1-5
V: TRBV7-2

DNA: TGTGCCTGGAGTGGGGGACAGGGAAGGGTAGGAGAAAAACTGTTTTTT
CDR3: CAWSGGQGRVGEKLFF
size: few
D: TRBD1
J: TRBJ1-4
V: TRBV30

DNA: TGTGCCAGCAGCCCCAGCGGGGGCCCAGGGACGCAGTATTTT
CDR3: CASSPSGGPGTQYF
size: many
D: TRBD2
J: TRBJ2-3
V: TRBV7-2

DNA: TGCAGTGCTACAAACAGGGCTTCCTCCTACAATGAGCAGTTCTTC
CDR3: CSATNRASSYNEQFF
size: many
D: NA
J: TRBJ2-1
V: TRBV20-1

DNA: TGTGCCACCAGTGATTCCCGGACAGAACAAGAGACCCAGTACTTC
CDR3: CATSDSRTEQETQYF
size: many
D: NA
J: TRBJ2-5
V: TRBV24-1

DNA: TGTGCCAGCAGCTTATCCGGCCTAAGGATAAAGACCCAGTACTTC
CDR3: CASSLSGLRIKTQYF
size: many
D: NA
J: TRBJ2-5
V: TRBV7-2

DNA: TGTGCCATCAGGGGATACACCGAGCAGTACTTC
CDR3: CAIRGYTEQYF
size: NA
D: NA
J: TRBJ2-7
V: TRBV10-3

DNA: TGCGCCAGCAGCCAAGAAACGGAGAGTTCGAACACTGAAGCTTTCTTT
CDR3: CASSQETESSNTEAFF
size: NA
D: NA
J: TRBJ1-1
V: TRBV4-1

DNA: TGTGCCAGCAGCCGTATAGCGGGAGGCACCTACGAGCAGTACTTC
CDR3: CASSRIAGGTYEQYF
size: NA
D: TRBD2
J: TRBJ2-7
V: TRBV4-2

DNA: TGTGCCAGCAGTTACGAACAGGGCCCAGGCGGGGAGCTGTTTTTT
CDR3: CASSYEQGPGGELFF
size: many
D: NA
J: TRBJ2-2
V: TRBV6-5

DNA: TGTGCCAGCAGCCAACCCACGAGTGGGGCTCTGAGCACTGAAGCTTTCTTT
CDR3: CASSQPTSGALSTEAFF
size: many
D: NA
J: TRBJ1-1
V: TRBV4-2

DNA: TGTGCCAGCAGTTACTACAGGACGGTTAATCAGCCCCAGCATTTT
CDR3: CASSYYRTVNQPQHF
size: NA
D: NA
J: TRBJ1-5
V: TRBV6-2/TRBV6-3

DNA: TGCGCCAGCAGCTTGTCGGGCGGACTCACAGATACGCAGTATTTT
CDR3: CASSLSGGLTDTQYF
size: many
D: NA
J: TRBJ2-3
V: TRBV5-1

DNA: TGTGCCATCAGAGGGGAGGTTATCACAGATACGCAGTATTTT
CDR3: CAIRGEVITDTQYF
size: many
D: NA
J: TRBJ2-3
V: TRBV10-3

DNA: TGTGCCAGCAGCTTAGTGGGGGCTCACGAGCAGTACTTC
CDR3: CASSLVGAHEQYF
size: NA
D: NA
J: TRBJ2-7
V: TRBV11-2

DNA: TGTGCCAGCTCACCACTGCCCAGGGCGAAGTCTGGAAACACCATATATTTT
CDR3: CASSPLPRAKSGNTIYF
size: many
D: NA
J: TRBJ1-3
V: TRBV18

DNA: TGCAGCGTTCGGGGTTCGGCTCTTGAAAAACTGTTTTTT
CDR3: CSVRGSALEKLFF
size: many
D: NA
J: TRBJ1-4
V: TRBV29-1

DNA: TGTGCCAGCAGCTCAAGGAATTCACCCCTCCACTTT
CDR3: CASSSRNSPLHF
size: many
D: NA
J: TRBJ1-6
V: TRBV7-2